Listed below are T cell receptor beta chains from one sample, sequenced in a study of radiotherapy plus CTLA-4 blockade in lung cancer. Data came from immunoSEQ multiplex PCR; TCRdb stores just in-frame clones and leaves some out. The sample records 55,000 to 75,000 clones, about 72% being singletons. Material: peripheral blood, obtained from a patient treated with radiotherapy plus ipilimumab. The receptors originated from a human donor with non-small cell lung cancer whose response to radiotherapy plus ipilimumab could not be evaluated. Some clones in this sample may be carry-over from other donors' samples. Each CDR3 is given with its conserved first and last residue. Fields, in order: J gene, V gene, CDR3 protein.

J: TRBJ1-4
V: TRBV4-2
CDR3: CASSQPRDREGTNEKLFF

J: TRBJ2-1
V: TRBV29-1
CDR3: CSAPGQGSYNEQFF

J: TRBJ2-6
V: TRBV4-1
CDR3: CASSQGGPPRSGANVLTF

J: TRBJ1-4
V: TRBV5-1
CDR3: CASSLDRVNEKLFF

J: TRBJ2-4
V: TRBV4-1
CDR3: CASSHTEGAKNIQYF

J: TRBJ1-6
V: TRBV19
CDR3: CASTDRGWTVESPLHF

J: TRBJ1-1
V: TRBV2
CDR3: CASQRLNTEAFF

J: TRBJ1-2
V: TRBV28
CDR3: CASSSWEDANHGYTF

J: TRBJ1-2
V: TRBV5-1
CDR3: CASSLDSSYGYTF

J: TRBJ1-1
V: TRBV5-1
CDR3: CASNIQGAGNTEAFF

J: TRBJ2-1
V: TRBV27
CDR3: CASSLWGTSELPDVNEQFF

J: TRBJ1-2
V: TRBV5-1
CDR3: CASSLYEYGYTF

J: TRBJ2-2
V: TRBV5-1
CDR3: CASSPGLADLTGELFF

J: TRBJ1-1
V: TRBV7-2
CDR3: CASSLSGPEAFF

J: TRBJ1-4
V: TRBV5-1
CDR3: CASSPQPGTGDEKLFF

J: TRBJ2-3
V: TRBV9
CDR3: CASSVRTGGTDTQYF

J: TRBJ2-2
V: TRBV11-3
CDR3: CASSLEGGTGELFF

J: TRBJ1-1
V: TRBV6-5
CDR3: CASRVAARTEAFF

J: TRBJ1-3
V: TRBV6-5
CDR3: CASRPGFSGNTIYF

J: TRBJ2-3
V: TRBV4-3
CDR3: CASSQAQTSLTDTQYF

J: TRBJ1-4
V: TRBV28
CDR3: CASSTLTGGDEKLFF

J: TRBJ2-2
V: TRBV5-4
CDR3: CASSRLGGRDTGELFF

J: TRBJ1-1
V: TRBV5-1
CDR3: CASSMALGDTEAFF

J: TRBJ1-2
V: TRBV5-1
CDR3: CASSQNHRGGGYTF

J: TRBJ1-1
V: TRBV5-1
CDR3: CASGTGHTNTEAFF

J: TRBJ1-2
V: TRBV18
CDR3: CASSPDRVYGYTF

J: TRBJ1-3
V: TRBV5-8
CDR3: CASSLSTGLASGNTIYF

J: TRBJ2-7
V: TRBV11-2
CDR3: CASSLDRATYEQYF

J: TRBJ2-7
V: TRBV6-1
CDR3: CASSEPGINPYEQYF

J: TRBJ1-1
V: TRBV4-3
CDR3: CASSPLFQGQGIEAFF

J: TRBJ2-4
V: TRBV2
CDR3: CASSQGSGGNIQYF

J: TRBJ1-4
V: TRBV19
CDR3: CATSSGQGNEKLFF

J: TRBJ1-3
V: TRBV4-3
CDR3: CASTQGDSGGNTIYF

J: TRBJ2-1
V: TRBV7-9
CDR3: CASTSVTGTVRHNEQFF

J: TRBJ2-7
V: TRBV19
CDR3: CLGRRKYEQYF

J: TRBJ1-6
V: TRBV27
CDR3: CASSTHRGTVNSPLHF

J: TRBJ2-7
V: TRBV27
CDR3: CASGSLAGGQYEQYF

J: TRBJ1-5
V: TRBV19
CDR3: CASSPLYSRNQPQHF

J: TRBJ1-2
V: TRBV5-4
CDR3: CASTHGDRGINYGYTF

J: TRBJ2-3
V: TRBV5-1
CDR3: CASSGGTGGTDTQYF

J: TRBJ2-7
V: TRBV27
CDR3: CASTIGTSGYEQYF

J: TRBJ1-2
V: TRBV20-1
CDR3: CSAQDYGYTF

J: TRBJ2-1
V: TRBV29-1
CDR3: CSAALSGGDQSSYNEQFF

J: TRBJ1-1
V: TRBV2
CDR3: CASSGGQGALPEAFF

J: TRBJ1-3
V: TRBV6-1
CDR3: CASSEPGGLGNTIYF